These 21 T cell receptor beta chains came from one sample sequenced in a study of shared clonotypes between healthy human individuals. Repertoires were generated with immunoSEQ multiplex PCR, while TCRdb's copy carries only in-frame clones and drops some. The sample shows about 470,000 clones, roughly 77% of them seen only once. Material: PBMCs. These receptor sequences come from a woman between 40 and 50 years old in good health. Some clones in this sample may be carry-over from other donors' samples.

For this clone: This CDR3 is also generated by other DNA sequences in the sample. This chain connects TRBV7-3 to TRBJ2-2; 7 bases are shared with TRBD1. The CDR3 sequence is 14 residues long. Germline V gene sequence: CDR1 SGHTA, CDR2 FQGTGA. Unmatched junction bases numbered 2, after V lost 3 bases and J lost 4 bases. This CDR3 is CASSFSGGTGELFF. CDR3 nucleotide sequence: TGTGCCAGCAGCTTCTCAGGGGGCACCGGGGAGCTGTTTTTT.

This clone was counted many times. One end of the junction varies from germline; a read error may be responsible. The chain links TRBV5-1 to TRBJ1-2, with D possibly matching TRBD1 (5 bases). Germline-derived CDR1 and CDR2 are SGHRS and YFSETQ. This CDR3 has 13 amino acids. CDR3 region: CASSFAGPEGGAF. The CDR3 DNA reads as TGCGCCAGCAGCTTTGCGGGGCCCGAGGGTGGCGCCTTC.

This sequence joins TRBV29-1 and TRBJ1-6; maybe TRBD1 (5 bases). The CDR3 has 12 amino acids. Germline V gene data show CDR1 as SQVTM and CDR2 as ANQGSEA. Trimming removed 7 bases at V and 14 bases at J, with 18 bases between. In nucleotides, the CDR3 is TGCAGCGCCAGGCAGGGAGAAGGGTCCCTCCACTTT. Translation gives CSARQGEGSLHF.

The chain's CDR3 is CASSFRQGAQPQHF. DNA of the CDR3: TGTGCCAGCAGTTTCAGACAGGGAGCCCAGCCCCAGCATTTT. The genes are TRBV7-2 and TRBJ1-5, with 7 bases aligning to TRBD1. Germline V lookup: CDR1 SGHTA, CDR2 FQGNSA. Trimming at V came to 6 bases and at J to 7 bases, leaving 9 bases not matched to a gene. The CDR3 extends over 14 amino acids.

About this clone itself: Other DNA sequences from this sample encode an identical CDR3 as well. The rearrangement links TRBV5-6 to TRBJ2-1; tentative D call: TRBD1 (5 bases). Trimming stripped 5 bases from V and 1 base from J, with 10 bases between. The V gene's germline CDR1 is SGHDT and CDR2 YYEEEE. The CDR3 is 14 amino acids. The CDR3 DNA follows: TGTGCCAGCAGTTGGGGCAGGTCCTACAATGAGCAGTTCTTC. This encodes CASSWGRSYNEQFF.

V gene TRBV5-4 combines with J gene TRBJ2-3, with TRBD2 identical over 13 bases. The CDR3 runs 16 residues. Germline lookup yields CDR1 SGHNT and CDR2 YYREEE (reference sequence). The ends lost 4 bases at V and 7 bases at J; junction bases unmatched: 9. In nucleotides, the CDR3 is TGTGCCAGCAGCCACCGACTAGCGGGAGGTGGAAATACGCAGTATTTT. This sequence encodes CASSHRLAGGGNTQYF.

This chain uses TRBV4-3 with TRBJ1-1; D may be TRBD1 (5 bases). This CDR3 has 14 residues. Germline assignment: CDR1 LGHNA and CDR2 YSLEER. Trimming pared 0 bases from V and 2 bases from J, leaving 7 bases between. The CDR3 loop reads CASSQEQANTEAFF. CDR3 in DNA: TGCGCCAGCAGCCAAGAACAGGCTAACACTGAAGCTTTCTTT.

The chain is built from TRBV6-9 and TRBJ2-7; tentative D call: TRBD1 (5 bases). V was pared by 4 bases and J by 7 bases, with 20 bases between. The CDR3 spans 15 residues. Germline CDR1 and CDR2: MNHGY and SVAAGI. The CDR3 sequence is CASSFRGRTSREQYF. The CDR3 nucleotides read TGTGCCAGCAGTTTTAGGGGCAGGACCTCTCGAGAGCAGTACTTC.

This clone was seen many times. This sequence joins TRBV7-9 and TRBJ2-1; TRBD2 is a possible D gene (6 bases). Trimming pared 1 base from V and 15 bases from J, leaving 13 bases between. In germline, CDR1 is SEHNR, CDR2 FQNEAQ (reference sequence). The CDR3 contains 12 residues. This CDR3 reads CASSLGGTGAFF. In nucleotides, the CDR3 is TGTGCCAGCAGCTTAGGCGGGACTGGGGCGTTCTTC.

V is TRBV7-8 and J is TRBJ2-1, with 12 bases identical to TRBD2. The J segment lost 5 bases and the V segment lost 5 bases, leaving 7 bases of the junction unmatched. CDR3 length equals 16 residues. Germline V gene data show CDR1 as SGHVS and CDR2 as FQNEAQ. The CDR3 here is CASSLGLAGPNNEQFF. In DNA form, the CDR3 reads TGTGCCAGCAGCCTCGGACTAGCGGGACCCAACAATGAGCAGTTCTTC.

The CDR3 DNA reads as TGTGCCAGCATCCGGGGCAACCAAGAGACCCAGTACTTC. Its translation: CASIRGNQETQYF. The chain uses TRBV2 and TRBJ2-5; TRBD1 or TRBD2 may be the D gene (5 bases each). The V and J ends lost 7 bases and 0 bases respectively, with 9 bases between them. Germline V gene data show CDR1 as SNHLY and CDR2 as FYNNEI. This CDR3 has 13 amino acids.

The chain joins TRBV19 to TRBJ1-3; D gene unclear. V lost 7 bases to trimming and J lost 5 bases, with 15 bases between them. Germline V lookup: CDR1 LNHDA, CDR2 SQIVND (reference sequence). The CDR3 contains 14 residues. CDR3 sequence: CASTTSGPRNTIYF. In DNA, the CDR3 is TGTGCCAGTACAACCTCGGGTCCTCGAAACACCATATATTTT.

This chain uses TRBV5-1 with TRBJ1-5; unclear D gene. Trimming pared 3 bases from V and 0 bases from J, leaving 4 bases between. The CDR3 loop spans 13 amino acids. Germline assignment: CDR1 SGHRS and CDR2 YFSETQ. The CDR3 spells CASSSDSNQPQHF. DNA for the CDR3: TGCGCCAGCAGCTCGGATAGCAATCAGCCCCAGCATTTT. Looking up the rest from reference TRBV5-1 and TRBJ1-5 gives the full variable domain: KAGVTQTPRYLIKTRGQQVTLSCSPISGHRSVSWYQQTPGQGLQFLFEYFSETQRNKGNFPGRFSGRQFSNSRSEMNVSTLELGDSALYLCASSSDSNQPQHFGDGTRLSIL.

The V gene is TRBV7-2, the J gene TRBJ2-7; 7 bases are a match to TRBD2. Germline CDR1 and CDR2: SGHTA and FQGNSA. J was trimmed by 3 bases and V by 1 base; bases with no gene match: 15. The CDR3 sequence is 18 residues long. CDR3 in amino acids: CASSLGWGGSQIFYEQYF. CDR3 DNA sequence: TGTGCCAGCAGCTTAGGGTGGGGCGGGAGCCAAATATTCTACGAGCAGTACTTC. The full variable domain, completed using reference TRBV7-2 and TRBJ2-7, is GAGVSQSPSNKVTEKGKDVELRCDPISGHTALYWYRQSLGQGLEFLIYFQGNSAPDKSGLPSDRFSAERTGGSVSTLTIQRTQQEDSAVYLCASSLGWGGSQIFYEQYFGPGTRLTVT.

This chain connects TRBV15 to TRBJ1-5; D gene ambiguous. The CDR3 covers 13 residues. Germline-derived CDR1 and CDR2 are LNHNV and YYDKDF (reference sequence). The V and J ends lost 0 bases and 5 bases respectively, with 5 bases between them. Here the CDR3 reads CATSRDLDQPQHF. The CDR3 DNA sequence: TGTGCCACCAGCAGAGATCTTGATCAGCCCCAGCATTTT.

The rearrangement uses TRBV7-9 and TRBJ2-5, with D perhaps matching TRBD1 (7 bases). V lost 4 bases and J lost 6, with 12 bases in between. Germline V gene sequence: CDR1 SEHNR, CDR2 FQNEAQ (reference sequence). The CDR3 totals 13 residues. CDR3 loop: CASSSPGGKTQYF. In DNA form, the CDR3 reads TGTGCCAGCAGCTCCCCAGGGGGGAAGACCCAGTACTTC.

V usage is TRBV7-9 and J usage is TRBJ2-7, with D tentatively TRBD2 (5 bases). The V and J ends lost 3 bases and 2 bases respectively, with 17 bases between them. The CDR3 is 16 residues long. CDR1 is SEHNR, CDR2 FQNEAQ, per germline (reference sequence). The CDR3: CASSLERTVEAYEQYF. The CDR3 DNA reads TGTGCCAGCAGCTTGGAAAGGACTGTAGAAGCCTACGAGCAGTACTTC.

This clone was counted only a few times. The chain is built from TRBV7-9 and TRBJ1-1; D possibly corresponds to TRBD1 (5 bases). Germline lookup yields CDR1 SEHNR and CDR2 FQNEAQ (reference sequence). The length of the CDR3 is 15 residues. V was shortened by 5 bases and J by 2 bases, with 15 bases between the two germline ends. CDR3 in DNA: TGTGCCAGCAGCCCGACGGACACCTTTAACACTGAAGCTTTCTTT. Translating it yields CASSPTDTFNTEAFF.

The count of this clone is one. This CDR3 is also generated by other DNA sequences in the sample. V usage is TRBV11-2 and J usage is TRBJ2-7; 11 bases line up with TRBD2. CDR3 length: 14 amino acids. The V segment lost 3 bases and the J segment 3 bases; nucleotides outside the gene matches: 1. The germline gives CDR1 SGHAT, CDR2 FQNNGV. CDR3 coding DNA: TGTGCCAGCAGCTTGGGGACTAGCGGCTACGAGCAGTACTTC. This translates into CASSLGTSGYEQYF.

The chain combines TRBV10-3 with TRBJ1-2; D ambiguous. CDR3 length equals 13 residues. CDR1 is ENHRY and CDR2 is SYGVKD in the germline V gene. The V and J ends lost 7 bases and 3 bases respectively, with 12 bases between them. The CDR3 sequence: CAITPDGYYGYTF. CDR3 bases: TGTGCCATCACCCCGGACGGATACTATGGCTACACCTTC.

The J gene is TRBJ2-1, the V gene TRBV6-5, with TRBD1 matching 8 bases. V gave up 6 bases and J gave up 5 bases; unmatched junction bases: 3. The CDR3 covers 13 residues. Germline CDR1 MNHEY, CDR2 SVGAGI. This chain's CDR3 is CASSPDRDNEQFF. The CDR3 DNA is TGTGCCAGCAGCCCGGACAGGGACAATGAGCAGTTCTTC.